This T cell receptor (beta chain) stems from a study of blood T cell repertoires in COVID-19. The protocol was immunoSEQ multiplex PCR, while the TCRdb copy is restricted to in-frame clones and leaves out a portion. The sample comprises about 120,000 clones, 55% to 75% of which are singletons, and approximately 0.86% rests with the top ten. Germline V gene sequence: CDR1 KGHDR, CDR2 SFDVKD. CDR3 length: 12 residues. Trimming left V 9 bases short and J 7 bases short, with 11 bases between. Sequencing was carried out using peripheral blood. V gene TRBV24-1 combines with J gene TRBJ2-2; a possible D gene is TRBD1 (6 bases). The source is a human donor with acute or convalescent COVID-19. The donor label of this sample is uncertain. CDR3 DNA sequence: TGTGCCACCGAGGGACAAGTCGGGGAGCTGTTTTTT. Amino acid sequence: CATEGQVGELFF.